The next 16 T cell receptor beta chains were all read from a single sample in a study of blood T cell repertoires in COVID-19. This table comes from immunoSEQ multiplex PCR, and its TCRdb copy is limited to in-frame clones, with some not included. The sample has a few hundred thousand clones; more than 75% are singletons. Sequenced sample: peripheral blood. These receptors were obtained from a woman aged 70-85 years with active or convalescent COVID-19.

This clone was seen only once. The V call is TRBV7-3, the J call TRBJ1-2; TRBD1 is a possible D gene (6 bases). Germline V lookup: CDR1 SGHTA, CDR2 FQGTGA. CDR3 size: 13 residues. V lost 4 bases, J lost 3 bases, and 9 bases lay in between. This CDR3 is CASSSGGDYGYTF. CDR3 bases: TGTGCCAGCAGCTCTGGGGGCGACTATGGCTACACCTTC.

This chain uses TRBV5-8 with TRBJ2-2; D is perhaps TRBD2 (5 bases). The V gene lost 4 bases and the J gene lost 5 bases, with 15 bases spanning the gap. This CDR3 has 15 residues. CDR1 and CDR2 (germline): SGHTS, YDEGEE. CDR3 amino acids: CASSVVGWRTGELFF. The CDR3 DNA reads TGTGCCAGCAGCGTGGTAGGGTGGAGGACCGGGGAGCTGTTTTTT.

V usage is TRBV5-1 and J usage is TRBJ1-1, with 10 nucleotides matching TRBD1. The ends lost 0 bases at V and 4 bases at J; junction bases unmatched: 0. The CDR3 contains 14 residues. Germline V CDR1 and CDR2: SGHRS, YFSETQ. CDR3 amino acids: CASSLGQGATEAFF. DNA for the CDR3: TGCGCCAGCAGCTTGGGACAGGGGGCCACTGAAGCTTTCTTT.

This clone was picked up one time. The rearrangement joins TRBV6-2 or TRBV6-3 to TRBJ2-5, with D perhaps matching TRBD2 (6 bases). The CDR3 has 15 residues. Germline CDR1 reads MNHEY; CDR2 reads SVGEGT. Trimming left V 2 bases short and J 5 bases short, with 15 bases between. CDR3 sequence: CASSYGGSSLETQYF. The CDR3 DNA follows: TGTGCCAGCAGTTACGGGGGGAGTAGTCTGGAGACCCAGTACTTC.

The chain has TRBV2 and TRBJ2-7; D possibly corresponds to TRBD1 (6 bases). The germline V gene encodes CDR1 SNHLY and CDR2 FYNNEI. Trimming cost V 4 bases and J 3 bases, with 16 bases left between them. This CDR3 region has 15 residues. CDR3 protein: CASSGIRGPIYEQYF. CDR3 sequence (DNA): TGTGCCAGCAGTGGAATCAGGGGTCCGATCTACGAGCAGTACTTC. Full variable domain (remainder filled in from reference TRBV2 and TRBJ2-7): EPEVTQTPSHQVTQMGQEVILRCVPISNHLYFYWYRQILGQKVEFLVSFYNNEISEKSEIFDDQFSVERPDGSNFTLKIRSTKLEDSAMYFCASSGIRGPIYEQYFGPGTRLTVT.

The chain links TRBV13 to TRBJ2-1; no definite D call. Germline-derived CDR1 and CDR2 are PRHDT and FYEKMQ (reference sequence). V lost 5 bases and J 2 bases, leaving 13 bases between the germline ends. The CDR3 extends over 15 amino acids. DNA for the CDR3: TGTGCCAGCAGCCCTCGTATATCCCCCTACAATGAGCAGTTCTTC. Amino acids: CASSPRISPYNEQFF.

The chain joins TRBV6-2 or TRBV6-3 to TRBJ2-2; D gene ambiguous. This CDR3 is 13 amino acids long. Deletions cut 6 bases from V and 8 bases from J, with 13 bases between. The germline CDR1 and CDR2 sequences are MNHEY and SVGEGT. CDR3 sequence reads: CASSPRIQGELFF. CDR3 nucleotide sequence: TGTGCCAGCAGCCCCAGGATCCAGGGGGAGCTGTTTTTT.

The rearrangement joins TRBV9 to TRBJ1-1, with 7 bases fitting TRBD1. Germline V CDR1 and CDR2: SGDLS, YYNGEE. The CDR3 is 14 residues long. The J segment lost 11 bases and the V segment lost 3 bases, leaving 13 bases of the junction unmatched. In DNA form, the CDR3 reads TGTGCCAGCAGCGCCGCCGGAGGACAGGCGGGCGCTTTCTTT. It specifies CASSAAGGQAGAFF.

The chain carries TRBV7-2 and TRBJ1-5; TRBD1 might be the D (5 bases). From germline, CDR1 is SGHTA and CDR2 FQGNSA. V lost 4 bases to trimming and J lost 0 bases, with 13 bases between them. The length of the CDR3 is 16 residues. For the CDR3, the DNA is TGTGCCAGCAGCTCGTATGGGGCAGTTAGCAATCAGCCCCAGCATTTT. This codes for CASSSYGAVSNQPQHF.

This chain uses TRBV11-3 with TRBJ2-3; 10 bases line up with TRBD2. Germline V lookup: CDR1 SGHNT, CDR2 YENEEA. V trimming: 1 base; J trimming: 0 bases; junction bases outside the gene matches: 4. The CDR3 is made up of 17 amino acids. In nucleotides, the CDR3 is TGTGCCAGCAGCTTAGGGACTAGCGGCTCTAGCACAGATACGCAGTATTTT. This translates into CASSLGTSGSSTDTQYF.

The rearrangement uses TRBV18 and TRBJ1-4; 10 bases agree with TRBD1. The CDR3 contains 16 residues. The J segment lost 6 bases and the V segment lost 4 bases, leaving 8 bases of the junction unmatched. Germline-derived CDR1 and CDR2 are KGHSH and LQKENI. For the CDR3, the DNA is TGTGCCAGCTCACTAAATGCCGGGACAGGGGATGAAAAACTGTTTTTT. Translated: CASSLNAGTGDEKLFF.

The chain links TRBV7-2 to TRBJ2-2; 8 positions match TRBD1. Germline V gives CDR1 SGHTA, CDR2 FQGNSA. V dropped 3 bases and J dropped 4; count of bases not matched to a gene: 4. CDR3 length: 15 amino acids. The CDR3 DNA follows: TGTGCCAGCAGCTTGTACAGGGGGAGCACCGGGGAGCTGTTTTTT. This encodes CASSLYRGSTGELFF.

V usage is TRBV5-1 and J usage is TRBJ2-1; 7 bases map to TRBD2. CDR3 length: 14 amino acids. The V segment lost 2 bases and the J segment 4 bases; nucleotides outside the gene matches: 3. Germline CDR1 reads SGHRS; CDR2 reads YFSETQ. CDR3 coding DNA: TGCGCCAGCAGCTTTACTAGCGTATACAATGAGCAGTTCTTC. As protein: CASSFTSVYNEQFF.

V is TRBV6-5 and J is TRBJ1-1, with TRBD1 matching 8 bases. CDR1 and CDR2 (germline): MNHEY, SVGAGI. V gave up 6 bases and J gave up 4 bases; unmatched junction bases: 10. This CDR3 has 15 residues. The CDR3 nucleotides read TGTGCCAGCAGGCGACAGGGGCGGGCGGGCACTGAAGCTTTCTTT. It encodes CASRRQGRAGTEAFF.

The genes are TRBV15 and TRBJ2-5; the match to TRBD2 covers 15 bases. This CDR3 region has 17 residues. The junction had 6 bases not matched to a gene; V was cut back by 2 bases and J by 5 bases. Germline-derived CDR1 and CDR2 are LNHNV and YYDKDF (reference sequence). DNA of the CDR3: TGTGCCACCAGCAGACTCCAGGGACTAGCGGGGGGCGAGACCCAGTACTTC. This translates into CATSRLQGLAGGETQYF.

Only a few counts were recorded for this clone. The chain employs TRBV6-2 or TRBV6-3 and TRBJ1-4, with D perhaps TRBD1 (6 bases). Trimming shortened V by 2 bases and J by 5 bases, and 24 bases separated the two germline ends. Germline CDR1 and CDR2: MNHEY and SVGEGT. CDR3 length equals 19 residues. DNA for the CDR3: TGTGCCAGCAGTTACGCCTCTATGCTATCGGACAGTCTCAATGAAAAACTGTTTTTT. Translating it yields CASSYASMLSDSLNEKLFF.